The clone carrying this T cell receptor beta chain was found once. The antigen remains undetermined. This entry comes from a study of OX40 agonist ivuxolimab in advanced cancers. Study in general: The treatment was a fully human IgG2 OX40 agonist, ivuxolimab. The diagnoses of dose-escalation patients were hepatocellular carcinoma, melanoma, renal cell or head and neck cancer.

Study-wide points: Expanded clones were, on average, more numerous in CD8+ T cells than in CD4+. Expanded peripheral T cells had an undetermined antigen specificity.

The repertoire was sequenced with immunoSEQ multiplex PCR; TCRdb's copy has only in-frame clones and lacks some. The data hold under 85,000 clones, with 84% observed a single time. Germline CDR1 is SGHTA and CDR2 is FQGNSA. The CDR3 contains 16 residues. With 3 bases clipped from V and 3 bases from J, the junction kept 5 bases outside the gene matches. This receptor was obtained from an adult with an advanced solid tumor such as melanoma, head and neck, liver or kidney cancer. Source: CD4+ or CD8+ T cells sorted from blood, taken in a trial of the OX40 agonist ivuxolimab. The chain has TRBV7-2 and TRBJ2-1, with 10 nucleotides matching TRBD2. In nucleotides, the CDR3 is TGTGCCAGCAGCTTGGGCCCTAGCGGGAGCTACAATGAGCAGTTCTTC. Translating it yields CASSLGPSGSYNEQFF. Together with reference TRBV7-2 and TRBJ2-1, the CDR3 gives the full variable domain: GAGVSQSPSNKVTEKGKDVELRCDPISGHTALYWYRQSLGQGLEFLIYFQGNSAPDKSGLPSDRFSAERTGGSVSTLTIQRTQQEDSAVYLCASSLGPSGSYNEQFFGPGTRLTVL.